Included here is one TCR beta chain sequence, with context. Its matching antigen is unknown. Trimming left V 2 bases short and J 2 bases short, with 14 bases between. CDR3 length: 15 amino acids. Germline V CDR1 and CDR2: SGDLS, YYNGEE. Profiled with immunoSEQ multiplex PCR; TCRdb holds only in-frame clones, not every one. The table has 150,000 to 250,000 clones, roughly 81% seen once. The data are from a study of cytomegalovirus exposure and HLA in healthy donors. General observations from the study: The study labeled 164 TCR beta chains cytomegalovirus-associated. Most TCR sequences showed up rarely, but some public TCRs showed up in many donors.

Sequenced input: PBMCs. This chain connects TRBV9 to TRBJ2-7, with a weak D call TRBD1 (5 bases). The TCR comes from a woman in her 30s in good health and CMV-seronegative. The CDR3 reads CASSVGQLKPYEQYF. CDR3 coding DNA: TGTGCCAGCAGCGTGGGGCAGCTTAAACCCTACGAGCAGTACTTC.